This entry lists 19 T cell receptor beta chains sequenced from one sample in a study of blood T cell repertoires in COVID-19. Measured with immunoSEQ multiplex PCR; TCRdb has only the in-frame clones, and not every one. Of over 350,000 clones listed, approximately 89% are singletons. Sequencing input: PBMCs or T cells enriched from blood (not recorded which). The receptor source for this set is a woman aged 40-49 years who had been exposed to COVID-19.

The genes are TRBV6-5 and TRBJ1-1; 7 nucleotides match TRBD1. There are 14 residues in the CDR3. Germline trimming cut 4 bases from V and 7 bases from J; bases unmatched to any gene: 9. Germline lookup yields CDR1 MNHEY and CDR2 SVGAGI. CDR3 residues: CASSSQGGQVEAFF. As DNA, the CDR3 is TGTGCCAGCAGTTCCCAGGGGGGTCAGGTTGAAGCTTTCTTT.

This chain links TRBV5-1 with TRBJ2-2; 8 positions match TRBD1. Germline V gives CDR1 SGHRS, CDR2 YFSETQ. Trimming removed 0 bases from V and 7 bases from J; junction bases left unmatched: 5. This CDR3 has 15 residues. CDR3 DNA: TGCGCCAGCAGCTTGGGACAGGGGATTGGCGGGGAGCTGTTTTTT. It codes for CASSLGQGIGGELFF.

The genes are TRBV27 and TRBJ1-3, with D uncertain. V was trimmed by 1 base and J by 2 bases, leaving 12 bases between them. The CDR3 loop spans 16 amino acids. In germline, CDR1 is MNHEY, CDR2 SMNVEV (reference sequence). The CDR3 here is CASSLFSGGAGNTIYF. The CDR3 DNA reads TGTGCCAGCAGTTTATTCTCAGGAGGAGCTGGAAACACCATATATTTT.

This chain links TRBV6-5 with TRBJ1-4, with a tentative D call TRBD1 (5 bases). The V gene lost 8 bases and the J gene lost 6 bases, with 19 bases spanning the gap. The CDR3 is 15 amino acids. Germline V gene lookup returns CDR1 MNHEY and CDR2 SVGAGI. Written as DNA, the CDR3 is TGTGCCAGCGGGGGGAGGGGACGACCCCATGAAAAACTGTTTTTT. This gives the protein CASGGRGRPHEKLFF.

The chain recombines TRBV3-1 (or the pseudogene TRBV3-2) with TRBJ1-2; D ambiguous. The V end lost 4 bases, the J end lost 1 base, and 19 bases lay between the germline ends. This CDR3 contains 17 residues. Germline V CDR1 and CDR2: LGHDT, YNNKEL (reference sequence). The CDR3 loop is CASSREGGSPVNYGYTF. CDR3 coding DNA: TGTGCCAGCAGCCGCGAAGGCGGAAGCCCGGTTAACTATGGCTACACCTTC.

The chain has TRBV11-2 and TRBJ1-2; no firm D call. CDR3 length: 14 amino acids. In germline, CDR1 is SGHAT, CDR2 FQNNGV. The germline V and J ends were trimmed by 4 bases and 5 bases, with 14 bases remaining between them. CDR3 amino acids: CASSSIDYMYGYTF. In DNA form, the CDR3 reads TGTGCCAGCAGCTCGATAGACTACATGTATGGCTACACCTTC.

This chain connects TRBV7-2 to TRBJ1-1, with D unresolved. Germline CDR1 SGHTA, CDR2 FQGNSA. This CDR3 comprises 14 residues. Trimming stripped 4 bases from V and 4 bases from J, with 13 bases between. CDR3 protein: CASSSQAGVTEAFF. CDR3 nucleotides: TGTGCCAGCAGCTCTCAGGCCGGGGTCACTGAAGCTTTCTTT.

V is TRBV7-2 and J is TRBJ2-7, with D perhaps TRBD2 (5 bases). V was shortened by 5 bases and J by 2 bases, with 22 bases between the two germline ends. Germline V lookup: CDR1 SGHTA, CDR2 FQGNSA. The CDR3 sequence is 17 residues long. The CDR3 loop is CASSVQDRAPLAYEQYF. The DNA of the CDR3 is TGTGCCAGCAGCGTACAAGATCGCGCTCCACTAGCCTACGAGCAGTACTTC.

The chain combines TRBV7-8 with TRBJ1-3, with 7 bases aligning to TRBD1. J was trimmed by 0 bases and V by 4 bases; bases with no gene match: 3. Germline-derived CDR1 and CDR2 are SGHVS and FQNEAQ. CDR3 size: 15 residues. DNA for the CDR3: TGTGCCAGCAGCTACAGGGGCGTCTCTGGAAACACCATATATTTT. It specifies CASSYRGVSGNTIYF.

The chain carries TRBV7-8 and TRBJ1-1; the D is unclear. The germline gives CDR1 SGHVS, CDR2 FQNEAQ. The CDR3 has 14 amino acids. Trimming removed 0 bases at V and 2 bases at J, with 7 bases between. DNA of the CDR3: TGTGCCAGCAGCTTAGCCGGGTATAACACTGAAGCTTTCTTT. Protein product: CASSLAGYNTEAFF.

This clone appeared a single time. The chain couples TRBV2 to TRBJ1-1; 8 bases are shared with TRBD1. V lost 0 bases to trimming and J lost 4 bases; unmatched junction nucleotides: 7. Germline V gene sequence: CDR1 SNHLY, CDR2 FYNNEI. The CDR3 is made up of 16 amino acids. The CDR3 sequence: CASSEAYLTGATEAFF. The DNA for the CDR3 is TGTGCCAGCAGTGAAGCCTACTTGACAGGGGCCACTGAAGCTTTCTTT.

This chain links TRBV10-2 with TRBJ2-7; D call uncertain. CDR3 size: 11 residues. Trimming shortened V by 2 bases and J by 5 bases, and 4 bases separated the two germline ends. The V gene's germline CDR1 is WSHSY and CDR2 SAAADI. The CDR3 DNA reads as TGCGCCAGCAGTGAGATAGACGAGCAGTACTTC. Amino acids: CASSEIDEQYF.

The gene calls are TRBV3-1 (or the pseudogene TRBV3-2) and TRBJ1-1, with 8 positions matching TRBD1. The CDR3 extends over 15 amino acids. V gave up 1 base and J gave up 7 bases; unmatched junction bases: 8. CDR1 and CDR2 from the germline V gene are LGHDT and YNNKEL (reference sequence). CDR3 sequence: CASSQVYRGVNEAFF. The CDR3 DNA is TGTGCCAGCAGCCAAGTGTACAGGGGGGTAAATGAAGCTTTCTTT.

This chain connects TRBV7-6 to TRBJ2-1, with 11 bases matching TRBD2. This CDR3 has 20 residues. CDR1 SGHVS and CDR2 FNYEAQ come from the germline V gene. With V trimmed by 3 bases and J by 1 base, 14 bases remained unmatched. The DNA for the CDR3 is TGTGCCAGCAGCTTGAATCTGAGGGCTAGCGGGAGGAAATCCTACAATGAGCAGTTCTTC. Its protein is CASSLNLRASGRKSYNEQFF.

This clone has only one observation. The chain recombines TRBV7-9 with TRBJ2-7, with D perhaps matching TRBD1 (5 bases). V was shortened by 5 bases and J by 4 bases, with 9 bases between the two germline ends. Germline V gives CDR1 SEHNR, CDR2 FQNEAQ (reference sequence). The CDR3 runs 12 residues. The CDR3 reads CASSQTVYEQYF. CDR3 nucleotides: TGTGCCAGCAGCCAGACAGTTTACGAGCAGTACTTC.

A few counts support this clone. The V call is TRBV5-1, the J call TRBJ2-7; no clear D. Looked up from germline, CDR1 is SGHRS and CDR2 is YFSETQ. This CDR3 has 15 residues. With 1 base removed from V and 0 bases from J, the gap between germline ends came to 11 bases. The CDR3, as DNA: TGCGCCAGCAGCTTGCAGCGACCGAGCTCCTACGAGCAGTACTTC. The encoded protein is CASSLQRPSSYEQYF.

This chain uses TRBV7-6 with TRBJ1-1; a weak D match, TRBD1 (5 bases). Trimming removed 0 bases from V and 2 bases from J, with 7 bases in between. CDR3 length: 14 residues. Germline-derived CDR1 and CDR2 are SGHVS and FNYEAQ. The CDR3 sequence is CASSLAGDNTEAFF. CDR3 DNA sequence: TGTGCCAGCAGCTTAGCAGGGGATAACACTGAAGCTTTCTTT.

The V and J genes are TRBV5-6 and TRBJ2-7; 9 nucleotides line up with TRBD1. With 2 bases clipped from V and 0 bases from J, the junction kept 3 bases outside the gene matches. The CDR3 has 15 residues. The germline V gene encodes CDR1 SGHDT and CDR2 YYEEEE. DNA of the CDR3: TGTGCCAGCAGCTTCCTGACAGGGGGCTCCTACGAGCAGTACTTC. Amino acid sequence: CASSFLTGGSYEQYF.

The chain combines TRBV7-2 with TRBJ2-1, with TRBD2 matching 9 bases. The CDR3 contains 20 residues. Germline CDR1 and CDR2: SGHTA and FQGNSA. The V and J ends lost 0 bases and 7 bases, in that order; junction bases with no gene match: 19. The CDR3 bases are TGTGCCAGCAGCTTAGCCGGTGGGGGGACTAGCTACGGGAGAGGGAATGAGCAGTTCTTC. This encodes CASSLAGGGTSYGRGNEQFF.